The T cell receptor (beta chain) described here comes from a study of blood T cell repertoires in COVID-19. Overall study: Samples representing acute and convalescent COVID-19 were sourced from the United States, Italy and Spain.

Study processing details: The assay estimated nucleated cells by amplifying reference gene primers. Using immunoSEQ multiplex PCR, the repertoire was profiled, and TCRdb retains in-frame clones only, with some absent. V and J calls and clone size follow that table, whereas D and trimming were derived from the DNA. The table has about 94,000 clones, about 86% seen once. V lost 4 bases and J 5 bases, leaving 9 bases between the germline ends. CDR3 length equals 13 residues. Germline CDR1 is LGHNT and CDR2 is FRNRAP. The specimen was peripheral blood. The sequence was obtained from a man between 60 and 75 years old with acute or convalescent COVID-19. V is TRBV12-5 and J is TRBJ1-5; D is undetermined. In nucleotides, the CDR3 is TGTGCTAGTGGTTCTTGGTCGGATCAGCCCCAGCATTTT. Translated, it gives CASGSWSDQPQHF.